A single sample is the source of the 19 T cell receptor beta chains below, sequenced in a study of Ad26.COV2.S vaccination and SARS-CoV-2 variants. TCRdb's copy holds only in-frame clones and misses some; the assay was immunoSEQ multiplex PCR. The repertoire has a few hundred thousand clones, 70% to 90% of them found once; the top ten carry approximately 4%. The treatment denotes: over 15 received Ad26.COV2.S at low or high dose, single or two shots; about five received placebo; per-sample allocation not given. Collection of the samples took place on day 63 after the first injection of vaccine or placebo. The starting material was peripheral blood, obtained in a trial of Ad26.COV2.S vaccine versus placebo. Every receptor here comes from a person between 18 and 65 years old who received the Ad26.COV2.S COVID-19 vaccine or a placebo.

The rearrangement joins TRBV9 to TRBJ2-1; TRBD2 agrees at 7 bases. Germline CDR1 SGDLS, CDR2 YYNGEE. The J segment lost 9 bases and the V segment lost 0 bases, leaving 15 bases of the junction unmatched. The CDR3 covers 17 residues. Here the CDR3 DNA reads TGTGCCAGCAGCGTAGGTGCTAGCGGAATAGGTGACACTGAGCAGTTCTTC. This translates into CASSVGASGIGDTEQFF.

The rearrangement links TRBV27 to TRBJ1-2; TRBD1 agrees at 7 bases. From germline, CDR1 is MNHEY and CDR2 SMNVEV (reference sequence). CDR3 length: 13 residues. The J segment lost 7 bases and the V segment lost 6 bases, leaving 8 bases of the junction unmatched. The CDR3 DNA reads TGTGCCAGCAGCGCCTTAGGACAGGTTGGCTACACCTTC. It is translated as CASSALGQVGYTF.

This chain uses TRBV6-2 or TRBV6-3 with TRBJ1-2; the match to TRBD1 covers 7 bases. The CDR3 totals 15 residues. Germline V gene data show CDR1 as MNHEY and CDR2 as SVGEGT. V lost 4 bases and J lost 7; bases outside the gene matches: 12. CDR3: CASSSEGATYLGYTF. As DNA, the CDR3 is TGTGCCAGCAGTTCTGAGGGGGCCACCTACCTTGGCTACACCTTC.

This sequence joins TRBV19 and TRBJ2-5, with D perhaps TRBD2 (7 bases). There are 14 residues in the CDR3. Looked up from germline, CDR1 is LNHDA and CDR2 is SQIVND (reference sequence). Trimming removed 4 bases from V and 7 bases from J, with 16 bases in between. The CDR3 nucleotides read TGTGCCAGTAGTACCGGGGTTAGGGGGGGGACCCAGTACTTC. The encoded protein is CASSTGVRGGTQYF.

This chain links TRBV7-2 with TRBJ2-7, with TRBD2 matching 11 bases. The germline V gene has CDR1 SGHTA and CDR2 FQGNSA. There are 16 residues in the CDR3. The trim removed 3 bases at V and 0 bases at J, leaving 4 bases unmatched. CDR3 sequence reads: CASSFSGGVSSYEQYF. The CDR3 DNA follows: TGTGCCAGCAGCTTTAGCGGGGGGGTAAGCTCCTACGAGCAGTACTTC.

This chain links TRBV27 with TRBJ2-7; TRBD1 is a possible D gene (5 bases). This CDR3 has 13 amino acids. Germline CDR1 is MNHEY and CDR2 is SMNVEV (reference sequence). V lost 5 bases to trimming and J lost 6 bases, with 14 bases between them. In DNA, the CDR3 is TGTGCCAGCAGTCCCAGGGTCTTCGGCGAGCAGTACTTC. It codes for CASSPRVFGEQYF.

The V and J genes are TRBV5-4 and TRBJ2-7, with D possibly being TRBD1 (5 bases). In germline, CDR1 is SGHNT, CDR2 YYREEE (reference sequence). The CDR3 has 14 residues. V lost 0 bases and J 2 bases, leaving 9 bases between the germline ends. CDR3 nucleotides: TGTGCCAGCAGCTTGGGCGACAGCACCTACGAGCAGTACTTC. It translates to CASSLGDSTYEQYF.

The chain carries TRBV7-9 and TRBJ1-2; the D gene is possibly TRBD1 (5 bases). V lost 5 bases and J 4 bases, leaving 20 bases between the germline ends. The CDR3 has 16 amino acids. Germline-derived CDR1 and CDR2 are SEHNR and FQNEAQ (reference sequence). The CDR3 DNA follows: TGTGCCAGCAGCCGACTGGTAGGGGAGAGTAGCTATGGCTACACCTTC. The encoded protein is CASSRLVGESSYGYTF.

The chain employs TRBV5-1 and TRBJ2-5; D unresolved. Germline loops: CDR1 SGHRS, CDR2 YFSETQ. The CDR3 covers 13 residues. V was shortened by 4 bases and J by 5 bases, with 12 bases between the two germline ends. This chain's CDR3 is CASSGVGRETQYF. In DNA, the CDR3 is TGCGCCAGCAGCGGGGTGGGTAGGGAGACCCAGTACTTC.

Only one count was recorded for this clone. The CDR3 nucleotides are TGTGCCAGCAGGGGACAGCTGAACACTGAAGCTTTCTTT. Translated, it gives CASRGQLNTEAFF. This chain joins TRBV6-5 and TRBJ1-1; 7 positions match TRBD1. The CDR3 spans 13 residues. The ends lost 6 bases at V and 0 bases at J; junction bases unmatched: 1. Germline CDR1 is MNHEY and CDR2 is SVGAGI.

The chain joins TRBV2 to TRBJ2-3; 7 nucleotides match TRBD2. Germline CDR1 is SNHLY and CDR2 is FYNNEI. The V gene end was trimmed by 5 bases and the J gene end by 2 bases; junction bases not matched to a gene: 7. This CDR3 has 15 amino acids. CDR3 coding DNA: TGTGCCAGCAGTTGGTCTAGCGGAGACACAGATACGCAGTATTTT. It is translated as CASSWSSGDTDTQYF.

V usage is TRBV5-6 and J usage is TRBJ2-5, with 9 bases lining up with TRBD2. With 5 bases clipped from V and 1 base from J, the junction kept 15 bases outside the gene matches. CDR3 length: 18 residues. CDR1 and CDR2 from the germline V gene are SGHDT and YYEEEE. This CDR3 reads CASSFLSVAGEFQETQYF. Written as DNA, the CDR3 is TGTGCCAGCAGTTTTTTGTCGGTAGCGGGGGAGTTCCAAGAGACCCAGTACTTC.

This clone was counted a single time. The chain couples TRBV7-8 to TRBJ2-1; 9 bases agree with TRBD2. Germline V lookup: CDR1 SGHVS, CDR2 FQNEAQ. The CDR3 runs to 19 residues. With V trimmed by 6 bases and J by 0 bases, 15 bases remained unmatched. Here the CDR3 DNA reads TGTGCCAGCAGGGCCCTTAAGCGGGGGGCCGGAAGCTCCTACAATGAGCAGTTCTTC. It encodes CASRALKRGAGSSYNEQFF.

This clone was seen only a few times. The V and J genes are TRBV4-2 and TRBJ1-2; D gene ambiguous. Trimming removed 1 base from V and 4 bases from J, with 19 bases in between. Germline values: CDR1 LGHNA, CDR2 YNFKEQ. The CDR3 runs 17 residues. As DNA, the CDR3 is TGTGCCAGCAGCCAAGGAATATGGCAGTCAGCGGGCTATGGCTACACCTTC. It yields the protein CASSQGIWQSAGYGYTF.

The chain employs TRBV27 and TRBJ1-1; TRBD1 aligns across 7 bases. With V trimmed by 3 bases and J by 0 bases, 4 bases remained unmatched. The CDR3 is 15 amino acids. Germline-derived CDR1 and CDR2 are MNHEY and SMNVEV (reference sequence). The CDR3 here is CASSLGTALNTEAFF. DNA for the CDR3: TGTGCCAGCAGTTTGGGGACAGCTTTGAACACTGAAGCTTTCTTT.

This chain joins TRBV4-1 and TRBJ2-5; 8 bases are a match to TRBD2. CDR3 length equals 17 residues. Germline values: CDR1 MGHRA, CDR2 YSYEKL. The trim removed 1 base at V and 7 bases at J, leaving 14 bases unmatched. The CDR3 reads CASSQGLLRTGGGTQYF. Written as DNA, the CDR3 is TGCGCCAGCAGCCAAGGGTTACTTAGGACGGGAGGGGGGACCCAGTACTTC.

The chain recombines TRBV12-3 or TRBV12-4 with TRBJ2-1; D uncertain. The CDR3 is made up of 11 amino acids. With 3 bases removed from V and 8 bases from J, the gap between germline ends came to 5 bases. CDR3 region: CASSFGYEQFF. CDR3 bases: TGTGCCAGCAGTTTTGGGTATGAGCAGTTCTTC.

The chain recombines TRBV7-2 with TRBJ2-2; D is perhaps TRBD2 (7 bases). Germline V gives CDR1 SGHTA, CDR2 FQGNSA. V was cut by 3 bases and J by 3 bases, with 14 bases left in between. The CDR3 consists of 16 residues. CDR3 nucleotide sequence: TGTGCCAGCAGCTTGGACGGGGGGCGGGACACCGGGGAGCTGTTTTTT. Its translation is CASSLDGGRDTGELFF.

This clone was detected a few times. The chain has TRBV27 and TRBJ2-1; perhaps TRBD2 as D (5 bases). This CDR3 spans 18 amino acids. V shed 5 bases and J shed 0 bases, with 20 bases lying between them. Germline values: CDR1 MNHEY, CDR2 SMNVEV (reference sequence). CDR3 region: CASSGVLEEASSYNEQFF. The CDR3 DNA reads TGTGCCAGCAGTGGCGTATTAGAGGAGGCGAGCTCCTACAATGAGCAGTTCTTC.